The 10 T cell receptor beta chains in this list originate from one sample, sequenced in a study of blood T cell repertoires in COVID-19 (dated by TCRdb to the early 2020s). Library generation was performed with the immunoSEQ multiplex PCR assay. This immuneACCESS table, as held by TCRdb, lists in-frame sequences with V and J called but not all clones. Of the missing ones, under half trace to an unresolved V gene in checked studies; the others have no known cause. The sample table lists roughly 65,000 clones, 90% to 95% of them with a count of one. Of the sample, about 3% falls within the top ten clones. The sequencing input was peripheral blood. The origin of the receptors is a man aged 65 to 85 with active COVID-19.

This chain connects TRBV5-4 to TRBJ2-5; 9 bases match TRBD2. Trimming at V came to 4 bases and at J to 5 bases, leaving 6 bases not matched to a gene. Germline V gene lookup returns CDR1 SGHNT and CDR2 YYREEE (reference sequence). This CDR3 is built from 14 residues. CDR3 residues: CASSPTSGRETQYF. Written as DNA, the CDR3 is TGTGCCAGCAGCCCTACTAGCGGGCGGGAGACCCAGTACTTC. Together with reference TRBV5-4 and TRBJ2-5, the CDR3 gives the full variable domain: ETGVTQSPTHLIKTRGQQVTLRCSSQSGHNTVSWYQQALGQGPQFIFQYYREEENGRGNFPPRFSGLQFPNYSSELNVNALELDDSALYLCASSPTSGRETQYFGPGTRLLVL.

CDR3 amino acids: CASSLGQGGYTF. The CDR3 bases are TGTGCCAGCAGCTTAGGGCAGGGCGGCTACACCTTC. The V and J genes are TRBV7-2 and TRBJ1-2, with TRBD1 as a possible D gene (5 bases). Per the germline V gene, CDR1 is SGHTA and CDR2 is FQGNSA. The CDR3 runs 12 residues. Trimming took 1 base from V and 8 from J, leaving 8 bases between them.

The V and J genes are TRBV3-1 (or the pseudogene TRBV3-2) and TRBJ1-2, with 9 bases lining up with TRBD1. V lost 2 bases and J lost 5; bases outside the gene matches: 9. In germline, CDR1 is LGHDT, CDR2 YNNKEL (reference sequence). The CDR3 is 16 amino acids. As DNA, the CDR3 is TGTGCCAGCAGCCAACTAGGGGCCGGACAGGGGTATGGCTACACCTTC. Translating gives CASSQLGAGQGYGYTF.

The V and J genes are TRBV18 and TRBJ1-3, with D perhaps matching TRBD1 (6 bases). Germline V gene data show CDR1 as KGHSH and CDR2 as LQKENI. This CDR3 comprises 16 residues. Trimming pared 5 bases from V and 0 bases from J, leaving 14 bases between. In DNA form, the CDR3 reads TGTGCCAGCTCAATACAGGGAAGGACCTCTGGAAACACCATATATTTT. As protein: CASSIQGRTSGNTIYF.

This rearrangement joins TRBV12-3 or TRBV12-4 to TRBJ2-1, with 7 bases matching TRBD1. This CDR3 is built from 11 residues. The V and J ends lost 5 bases and 15 bases, in that order; junction bases with no gene match: 7. DNA for the CDR3: TGTGCCAGCAGTCCAAAGGGACAGTTGTTCTTC. Its protein is CASSPKGQLFF.

The chain is built from TRBV5-1 and TRBJ1-5, with D uncertain. The germline V gene encodes CDR1 SGHRS and CDR2 YFSETQ. The CDR3 runs 14 residues. V lost 0 bases to trimming and J lost 2 bases, with 6 bases between them. The CDR3, as DNA: TGCGCCAGCAGCTTGGACACAGGCAATCAGCCCCAGCATTTT. Amino acids: CASSLDTGNQPQHF.

The rearrangement links TRBV3-1 (or the pseudogene TRBV3-2) to TRBJ1-1; weak D call: TRBD1 (5 bases). The CDR3 has 14 amino acids. V lost 2 bases and J lost 6, with 13 bases in between. Germline CDR1 is LGHDT and CDR2 is YNNKEL (reference sequence). CDR3 loop: CASSQQRGVSEAFF. For the CDR3, the DNA is TGTGCCAGCAGCCAACAACGGGGGGTATCTGAAGCTTTCTTT.

The V gene is TRBV13, the J gene TRBJ2-5; a weak D match, TRBD2 (6 bases). The CDR3 runs 14 residues. Germline V lookup: CDR1 PRHDT, CDR2 FYEKMQ (reference sequence). The V gene lost 4 bases and the J gene lost 5 bases, with 14 bases spanning the gap. The DNA of the CDR3 is TGTGCCAGCAGCTCGGGGCTCCGGGGGGAGACCCAGTACTTC. This codes for CASSSGLRGETQYF.

The chain employs TRBV7-9 and TRBJ1-2; TRBD1 matches at 9 bases. J gave up 5 bases and V 4 bases, and 8 bases lay outside the gene matches. The germline V gene encodes CDR1 SEHNR and CDR2 FQNEAQ (reference sequence). The CDR3 has 15 amino acids. CDR3 in amino acids: CASSYAGDRAYGYTF. CDR3 coding DNA: TGTGCCAGCAGCTACGCCGGGGACAGGGCGTATGGCTACACCTTC.

This clone was detected only once. The gene calls are TRBV19 and TRBJ1-3, with D maybe TRBD1 (6 bases). The V and J ends lost 10 bases and 0 bases respectively, with 16 bases between them. CDR1 is LNHDA, CDR2 SQIVND, per germline (reference sequence). CDR3 length: 15 residues. The chain's CDR3 is CATGGAGISGNTIYF. In DNA form, the CDR3 reads TGTGCCACCGGGGGGGCAGGGATCTCTGGAAACACCATATATTTT.